This is a list of T cell receptor beta chains from one sample in a study of glioma-infiltrating T cells after dendritic cell vaccination. The assay was immunoSEQ multiplex PCR, and TCRdb's table has in-frame clones only and misses some. Of under 100,000 clones in the sample, over 65% were seen once. Sample: blood, taken before dendritic cell vaccination. These receptors came from a human donor with glioblastoma. CDR3s include the opening cysteine and the closing phenylalanine or tryptophan. D genes are given only for firm matches. Clone size is stated in some rows and not others, as once, few, many or a class when expanded.

size	V	J	D	CDR3	DNA
-	TRBV28	TRBJ2-6	TRBD1	CASSPTYTGDSGANVLTF	TGTGCCAGCAGTCCGACCTACACAGGGGACTCTGGGGCCAACGTCCTGACTTTC
-	TRBV27	TRBJ1-2	-	CASSLWEGNGYTF	TGTGCCAGCAGTTTATGGGAGGGAAATGGCTACACCTTC
-	TRBV6-1	TRBJ1-1	TRBD1	CASRTGGVPEAFF	TGTGCCAGCAGGACAGGGGGCGTACCTGAAGCTTTCTTT
-	TRBV5-6	TRBJ1-1	-	CASSPTAFNTEAFF	TGTGCCAGCAGCCCGACAGCCTTTAACACTGAAGCTTTCTTT
once	TRBV5-4	TRBJ1-1	-	CASSPEEVRTEAFF	TGTGCCAGCAGCCCCGAGGAGGTACGCACTGAAGCTTTCTTT
-	TRBV2	TRBJ1-5	-	CASSYSWPQHF	TGTGCCAGCAGCTACAGTTGGCCCCAGCATTTT
-	TRBV11-3	TRBJ2-1	TRBD2	CASQREPLREQFF	TGTGCCAGCCAGCGGGAGCCCCTTCGGGAGCAGTTCTTC
-	TRBV19	TRBJ1-2	-	CASTQQGLNYGYTF	TGTGCCAGTACCCAACAGGGCCTCAACTATGGCTACACCTTC
-	TRBV5-5	TRBJ2-1	-	CASSLVGQDYNEQFF	TGTGCCAGCAGCCTTGTGGGGCAGGACTACAATGAGCAGTTCTTC
-	TRBV7-2	TRBJ2-3	-	CASSTTGSGTDTQYF	TGTGCCAGCAGCACCACAGGCAGTGGCACAGATACGCAGTATTTT
-	TRBV6-1	TRBJ1-5	-	CATGQINQPQHF	TGTGCCACTGGACAGATAAATCAGCCCCAGCATTTT
-	TRBV6-4	TRBJ2-7	TRBD1	CASSEARDRAYEQYF	TGTGCCAGCAGTGAGGCCCGGGACAGGGCCTACGAGCAGTACTTC
-	TRBV28	TRBJ1-5	-	CASTTGGAASNQPQHF	TGTGCCAGCACCACGGGCGGGGCGGCGAGCAATCAGCCCCAGCATTTT
-	TRBV4-3	TRBJ1-2	TRBD1	CASSQDLTGVGYGYTF	TGCGCCAGCAGCCAAGATTTGACAGGGGTGGGCTATGGCTACACCTTC
-	TRBV6-1	TRBJ1-5	-	CASSVGGAAQPQHF	TGTGCCAGCAGTGTTGGTGGCGCGGCTCAGCCCCAGCATTTT
-	TRBV20-1	TRBJ1-4	-	CSAIRGEKLFF	TGCAGTGCTATCAGAGGTGAAAAACTGTTTTTT
-	TRBV27	TRBJ2-6	TRBD1	CASGRRDRGGPGANVLTF	TGTGCCAGCGGACGCCGGGACAGGGGAGGTCCTGGGGCCAACGTCCTGACTTTC
-	TRBV7-3	TRBJ2-1	-	CASSPTSDRDHEQFF	TGTGCCAGCAGCCCAACCAGTGATCGTGATCATGAGCAGTTCTTC
-	TRBV2	TRBJ1-1	-	CASSEDGGPAFF	TGTGCCAGCAGTGAAGACGGGGGGCCAGCTTTCTTT
-	TRBV29-1	TRBJ1-2	-	CSVEEGGAGYTF	TGCAGCGTTGAAGAAGGGGGGGCTGGCTACACCTTC
once	TRBV19	TRBJ1-3	-	CASSPRDRNTIYF	TGTGCCAGTAGTCCCAGGGATCGCAACACCATATATTTT
-	TRBV5-1	TRBJ2-7	TRBD1	CASSPGWTGSRYEQYF	TGCGCCAGCAGCCCGGGTTGGACAGGGTCCCGCTACGAGCAGTACTTC
-	TRBV19	TRBJ2-3	-	CASSIDQGIHTDTQYF	TGTGCCAGTAGTATAGATCAGGGCATCCACACAGATACGCAGTATTTT
once	TRBV18	TRBJ1-4	-	CASSQAELNEKLFF	TGTGCCAGCTCACAAGCGGAGCTTAATGAAAAACTGTTTTTT
-	TRBV13	TRBJ2-3	TRBD2	CASSSLAGADTQYF	TGTGCCAGCAGCTCCTTAGCGGGAGCAGATACGCAGTATTTT
-	TRBV7-9	TRBJ2-1	TRBD1	CASSWDRPSSYNEQFF	TGTGCCAGCAGCTGGGACAGACCAAGCTCCTACAATGAGCAGTTCTTC
-	TRBV5-1	TRBJ2-7	-	CASSLGGQGRSYEQYF	TGCGCCAGCAGCTTGGGAGGGCAGGGGCGCAGCTACGAGCAGTACTTC
-	TRBV2	TRBJ2-7	-	CASSVSPTQGNSYEQYF	TGTGCCAGCAGTGTCTCCCCCACGCAGGGCAACTCCTACGAGCAGTACTTC
once	TRBV11-3	TRBJ2-3	TRBD2	CASSPGLARTDTQYF	TGTGCCAGCAGCCCGGGACTAGCGAGAACAGATACGCAGTATTTT